One sample yielded the 6 T cell receptor beta chains listed below, sequenced in a study of T cells after yellow fever vaccination. From the 5' RACE reads, TCRdb called clonotypes with MiXCR, one entry per CDR3 protein. The sample consists of around 50,000 distinct CDR3 sequences, 7.4% of them appearing once. Sequenced here: CD8+ T cells sorted from PBMCs, sampled roughly 15 days after the first yellow fever vaccination. The receptors stem from a man between 18 and 29 years old who received the YFV17D yellow fever vaccine.

This clonotype has ten or more counts. The rearrangement uses TRBV7-8 and TRBJ2-7; D remains unclear. The CDR3 extends over 14 amino acids. Germline-derived CDR1 and CDR2 are SGHVS and FQNEAQ. V lost 4 bases and J lost 3, with 13 bases in between. As DNA, the CDR3 is TGTGCCAGCAGCTCCCTCCACACCATCTACGAGCAGTACTTC. It yields the protein CASSSLHTIYEQYF.

In this sample, this clonotype turned up many times. The gene calls are TRBV27 and TRBJ2-7; D gene unclear. The CDR3 is 13 amino acids. V lost 3 bases and J 6 bases, leaving 12 bases between the germline ends. Per the germline V gene, CDR1 is MNHEY and CDR2 is SMNVEV (reference sequence). The CDR3 reads CASSFGSLGEQYF. In DNA, the CDR3 is TGTGCCAGCAGTTTTGGTAGTTTGGGCGAGCAGTACTTC.

This clonotype has at least ten counts. The V call is TRBV7-2, the J call TRBJ1-3; a possible D gene is TRBD1 (5 bases). V gave up 1 base and J gave up 7 bases, with 14 bases separating them. This CDR3 comprises 15 residues. Germline CDR1 SGHTA, CDR2 FQGNSA. The CDR3: CASSLVAGNWNTIYF. The CDR3 DNA is TGTGCCAGCAGCTTAGTAGCAGGGAATTGGAACACCATATATTTT.

This clonotype was seen many times. The chain combines TRBV6-4 with TRBJ2-1; 7 bases match TRBD2. CDR1 is MRHNA, CDR2 SNTAGT, per germline. This CDR3 comprises 14 residues. The J segment lost 5 bases and the V segment lost 2 bases, leaving 3 bases of the junction unmatched. CDR3 DNA: TGTGCCAGCAGTGACGGACTAGAAAACAATGAGCAGTTCTTC. Its translation: CASSDGLENNEQFF.

This clonotype has at least ten counts. V gene TRBV7-6 combines with J gene TRBJ2-1; weak D call: TRBD1 (6 bases). The CDR3 has 15 amino acids. Germline assignment: CDR1 SGHVS and CDR2 FNYEAQ. V lost 5 bases and J lost 2, with 13 bases in between. As DNA, the CDR3 is TGTGCCAGCAGCCCTACAGGGTCCCCCTACAATGAGCAGTTCTTC. As protein: CASSPTGSPYNEQFF.

Many counts were recorded for this clonotype. The chain carries TRBV9 and TRBJ2-1; TRBD2 agrees at 12 bases. Looked up from germline, CDR1 is SGDLS and CDR2 is YYNGEE. This CDR3 region has 16 residues. Unmatched junction bases numbered 9, after V lost 7 bases and J lost 4 bases. The CDR3 region has the DNA TGTGCCAGCTCCTTCCGGACTAGCGGGGTATACAATGAGCAGTTCTTC. It specifies CASSFRTSGVYNEQFF.